This T cell receptor (beta chain) came from a study of CD8+ T cells in alopecia areata. Study-level information: Tofacitinib lasted 6 to 18 months, then 6 months off drug.

The germline V gene encodes CDR1 MGHRA and CDR2 YSYEKL. This CDR3 is 15 amino acids long. J was trimmed by 5 bases and V by 1 base; bases with no gene match: 7. This clone has a handful of counts. Following extraction, RNA underwent reverse transcription to cDNA, which served as the sequencing template. Profiled with immunoSEQ multiplex PCR; TCRdb holds only in-frame clones, not every one. The repertoire includes about 140,000 clones, about 51% of them detected once, and about 1% sits in the top ten. The chain carries TRBV4-1 and TRBJ2-5, with 7 bases lining up with TRBD1. The TCR comes from a human donor with alopecia areata. The sequencing used CD4+ T cells sorted from blood, collected at week 0. The CDR3 DNA reads TGCGCCAGCAGCCAAGGACAGGGAAGTGGGGAGACCCAGTACTTC. Translated: CASSQGQGSGETQYF.